This TCR beta chain was recorded in a study of T cells after yellow fever vaccination. Overall study: Fractions of low cell number were prepared using SMART-Seq v4 Ultra Low Input. Notes on the study in general: The study noted that FACS-sorted repertoires could contain abundant clonotypes contaminating from the bulk population. Subsequent to the booster, the majority of primary-vaccination clones reappeared (96% CD4, 88% CD8).

One entry per CDR3 protein results from TCRdb running MiXCR on the 5' RACE reads. The data show over 250,000 distinct CDR3 sequences, with roughly 4.3% seen just once and roughly 24% held by the top ten. This CDR3 is built from 16 residues. The germline gives CDR1 SGHRS, CDR2 YFSETQ. Trimming took off 4 bases at V and 5 bases at J, with 21 bases between the two ends. On this clonotype itself: Its matching antigen is unknown.

The chain uses TRBV5-1 and TRBJ2-5; a possible D gene is TRBD2 (6 bases). The source material was PBMCs, sampled 5 days after the yellow fever booster vaccination. This receptor was identified in a man aged 18 to 29 who received the YFV17D yellow fever vaccine. The CDR3, as DNA: TGCGCCAGCAGCCCGCCGGGACTTAGGGGTCTTGAGACCCAGTACTTC. Its translation is CASSPPGLRGLETQYF.